This T cell receptor (beta chain) was obtained from a study of T cells in Graves' hyperthyroidism and ophthalmopathy. V shed 10 bases and J shed 0 bases, with 15 bases lying between them. The CDR3 is 14 residues long. Study-level results: Expanded thyroid clonotypes (above 0.001) were mostly also found in blood.

A patient was excluded if there was uncontrolled infection, other autoimmune disease, pregnancy or lactation. The investigators amplified TCR beta CDR3 regions from RNA transcripts. TCR CDR3 regions were first amplified by RT-PCR with HTBI primers. TCRdb processed the multiplex PCR reads anew with MiXCR; each CDR3 protein has one entry. The sample yields 650,000 to 850,000 distinct CDR3 sequences, around 20% seen once. This clonotype showed up just a few times. What it binds is unknown. The sequencing sample was made of blood. The TCR was taken from a woman in her forties or fifties with Graves' hyperthyroidism that later progressed to Graves' ophthalmopathy. This sequence joins TRBV12-3 or TRBV12-4 and TRBJ1-1, with D perhaps TRBD1 (5 bases). The CDR3 protein is CAIVGGKMNTEAFF. Written as DNA, the CDR3 is TGTGCCATCGTGGGGGGAAAAATGAACACTGAAGCTTTCTTT.